This T cell receptor (beta chain) was recovered during a study of beta chain features in type 1 diabetes. Study as a whole: In all, 85 million to 130 million sorted cells from all samples were analyzed. Study-level findings and limits: In comparison with healthy donors, patients had naive, central memory and Treg TCRB repertoires that appeared more similar.

Deletions cut 4 bases from V and 0 bases from J, with 9 bases between. Germline V gene lookup returns CDR1 MDHEN and CDR2 SYDVKM. The CDR3 is made up of 14 amino acids. The whole isolated RNA underwent reverse transcription, so sequencing captured expressed TCRB transcripts. Produced via immunoSEQ multiplex PCR; TCRdb's table is partial and in-frame only. The sample lists over 120,000 clones; about 8.7% were seen once. The sample holds a few counts of this clone. Antigen specificity is unknown. Via CD45RO/CCR7/CD25/CD127/CD95/CD27, cells of the CD4+ naive, central memory, regulatory and stem cell-like memory subsets were sorted. Purity exceeded 98% in all sorted populations.

The specimen sequenced was central memory CD4+ T cells from blood. This chain uses TRBV28 with TRBJ1-2; possible D gene TRBD1, 5 bases. The sequence was collected from a young man in good health. The CDR3 bases are TGTGCCAGCAGTTCTGGGGCCACTAACTATGGCTACACCTTC. Translation gives CASSSGATNYGYTF.